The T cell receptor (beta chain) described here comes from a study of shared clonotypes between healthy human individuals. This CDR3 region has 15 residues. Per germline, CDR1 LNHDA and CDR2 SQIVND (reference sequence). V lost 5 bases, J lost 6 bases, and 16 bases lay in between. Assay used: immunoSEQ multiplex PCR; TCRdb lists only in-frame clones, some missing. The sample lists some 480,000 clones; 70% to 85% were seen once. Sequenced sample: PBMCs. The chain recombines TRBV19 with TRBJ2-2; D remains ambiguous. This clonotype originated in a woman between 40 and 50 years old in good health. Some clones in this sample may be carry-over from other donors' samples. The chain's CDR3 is CASSAPALRAGELFF. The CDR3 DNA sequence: TGTGCCAGTAGTGCTCCCGCACTACGGGCCGGGGAGCTGTTTTTT.